This TCR beta chain was obtained from a study of T cell changes during pregnancy in multiple sclerosis. The data were produced by immunoSEQ multiplex PCR, yet TCRdb's version contains in-frame clones alone and is incomplete. The sample contains fewer than 75,000 clones, around 93% of which appear only once. V dropped 5 bases and J dropped 5; count of bases not matched to a gene: 4. Germline assignment: CDR1 SGHVS and CDR2 FQNEAQ. The CDR3 is 14 residues long. The source of this sequence is a female donor in good health, enrolled as a control in a pregnancy study. The specimen comprised peripheral blood, sampled after pregnancy. V and J are TRBV7-8 and TRBJ1-1; 11 bases fit TRBD1. CDR3 DNA sequence: TGTGCCAGCAGCGGACAGGGGGCTGGGACTGAAGCTTTCTTT. Translated: CASSGQGAGTEAFF.